The 3 T cell receptor beta chains given below trace back to one sample, sequenced in a study of T-cell reconstitution after alpha-beta-depleted transplantation in children. Preparation of the TCRbeta library was carried out with unique molecular identifiers. Using its own MiXCR run on the PCR reads, TCRdb lists one record per CDR3 protein. The profile shows over 150,000 distinct CDR3 sequences, 5% to 6.5% of them singletons. The input for sequencing was PBMCs, taken before TCRalphabeta/CD19-depleted stem cell transplant. The receptor set was obtained from a girl under three years old with combined immunodeficiency, due to receive a stem cell transplant.

Ten or more counts support this clonotype. The V and J genes are TRBV20-1 and TRBJ2-1; D not resolved. The CDR3 extends over 11 amino acids. Trimming removed 0 bases from V and 9 bases from J, with 6 bases in between. Germline assignment: CDR1 DFQATT and CDR2 SNEGSKA (reference sequence). The CDR3: CSAREVAEQFF. CDR3 bases: TGCAGTGCTAGAGAGGTCGCTGAGCAGTTCTTC.

This clonotype was picked up many times. The gene calls are TRBV4-1 and TRBJ2-2, with D tentatively TRBD2 (5 bases). CDR3 length equals 14 residues. V lost 4 bases and J lost 4, with 10 bases in between. CDR1 is MGHRA, CDR2 YSYEKL, per germline. The CDR3 DNA reads as TGCGCCAGCAGCCCAGCGAGGGCCACCGGGGAGCTGTTTTTT. Amino acid sequence: CASSPARATGELFF.

This clonotype was picked up many times. This chain uses TRBV27 with TRBJ1-5, with D uncertain. The CDR3 is made up of 15 amino acids. From germline, CDR1 is MNHEY and CDR2 SMNVEV (reference sequence). V lost 1 base and J lost 2, with 9 bases in between. The CDR3 here is CASSLLGFGNQPQHF. CDR3 DNA sequence: TGTGCCAGCAGTTTATTAGGGTTTGGCAATCAGCCCCAGCATTTT.